One sample yielded the 15 T cell receptor beta chains listed below, sequenced in a study of T cell repertoires in cytomegalovirus infection. In TCRdb, the reads were re-called with MiXCR into one record per CDR3 protein. This repertoire shows 250,000 to 300,000 distinct CDR3 sequences, 22% found once; its top ten account for about 20%. No cognate antigen is known for these TCRs. The source was cultured PBMCs, collected from culture after CMV antigen stimulation. These receptors were obtained from a human donor in good health (CMV status not recorded). Some clones in this sample may be carry-over from other donors' samples.

V gene TRBV7-6 combines with J gene TRBJ2-7; TRBD2 matches 14 bases. V lost 5 bases to trimming and J lost 6 bases; unmatched junction nucleotides: 12. Germline V lookup: CDR1 SGHVS, CDR2 FNYEAQ. The CDR3 loop spans 17 amino acids. The CDR3 DNA follows: TGTGCCAGCAGCCAAGGGACAGGGGGACTAGCGGGAGCCGAGCAGTACGTC. Translated, it gives CASSQGTGGLAGAEQYV.

The chain employs TRBV28 and TRBJ2-1, with 10 bases fitting TRBD2. With 4 bases clipped from V and 4 bases from J, the junction kept 10 bases outside the gene matches. The CDR3 sequence is 17 residues long. Germline V gives CDR1 MDHEN, CDR2 SYDVKM. CDR3 protein: CASSSWLAGGLYNEQFF. CDR3 nucleotide sequence: TGTGCCAGCAGTTCCTGGTTAGCGGGAGGACTATACAATGAGCAGTTCTTC.

This sequence joins TRBV4-3 and TRBJ2-3, with TRBD2 identical over 11 bases. This CDR3 spans 17 amino acids. The germline V gene has CDR1 LGHNA and CDR2 YSLEER. J gave up 0 bases and V 4 bases, and 6 bases lay outside the gene matches. CDR3 nucleotides: TGCGCCAGCAGCCTCTGGACTAGCGGGTCTAGCACAGATACGCAGTATTTT. Its translation is CASSLWTSGSSTDTQYF.

This clonotype was seen repeatedly, ten times or more. This chain links TRBV12-3 or TRBV12-4 with TRBJ1-2; tentative D call: TRBD1 (5 bases). The V end lost 4 bases, the J end lost 3 bases, and 9 bases lay between the germline ends. This CDR3 has 13 residues. The CDR3 is CASSSKGYYGYTF. The CDR3 region has the DNA TGTGCCAGCAGTTCAAAGGGGTACTATGGCTACACCTTC.

The sample holds many counts of this clonotype. The rearrangement links TRBV7-2 to TRBJ2-3, with D possibly being TRBD1 (7 bases). V was trimmed by 2 bases and J by 2 bases, leaving 14 bases between them. Germline V gene sequence: CDR1 SGHTA, CDR2 FQGNSA. This CDR3 comprises 16 residues. This chain's CDR3 is CASSLNAGGLTDTQYF. Written as DNA, the CDR3 is TGTGCCAGCAGCTTAAACGCAGGGGGGCTCACAGATACGCAGTATTTT.

In its sample, this clonotype ranks as medium-sized. The chain uses TRBV11-2 and TRBJ1-4; D is perhaps TRBD1 (5 bases). Trimming pared 0 bases from V and 10 bases from J, leaving 15 bases between. The germline V gene encodes CDR1 SGHAT and CDR2 FQNNGV. CDR3 size: 15 residues. CDR3 protein: CASSLEVGAVGKLFF. DNA for the CDR3: TGTGCCAGCAGCTTAGAAGTTGGGGCAGTTGGAAAACTGTTTTTT.

V is TRBV19 and J is TRBJ2-3, with no clear D. The germline V and J ends were trimmed by 4 bases and 0 bases, with 14 bases remaining between them. This CDR3 contains 16 residues. CDR1 and CDR2 from the germline V gene are LNHDA and SQIVND (reference sequence). This chain's CDR3 is CASSTRTIPSTDTQYF. The CDR3 region has the DNA TGTGCCAGTAGTACCCGGACCATCCCTAGCACAGATACGCAGTATTTT.

The chain employs TRBV27 and TRBJ2-1; TRBD2 matches 11 bases. The germline V gene has CDR1 MNHEY and CDR2 SMNVEV (reference sequence). J gave up 5 bases and V 3 bases, and 6 bases lay outside the gene matches. The CDR3 covers 16 residues. The CDR3 loop is CASSFIGTSGNNEQFF. CDR3 in DNA: TGTGCCAGCAGTTTTATAGGGACTAGCGGCAACAATGAGCAGTTCTTC.

The rearrangement joins TRBV6-5 to TRBJ1-3; D unclear. This CDR3 region has 15 residues. Germline V CDR1 and CDR2: MNHEY, SVGAGI. V lost 0 bases to trimming and J lost 3 bases, with 9 bases between them. CDR3 DNA sequence: TGTGCCAGCAGTTACTCTTTCGCCATTGGAAACACCATATATTTT. Translated: CASSYSFAIGNTIYF.

The chain recombines TRBV7-6 with TRBJ1-1; TRBD1 might be the D (5 bases). Trimming stripped 6 bases from V and 0 bases from J, with 17 bases between. The CDR3 has 16 amino acids. Germline V gives CDR1 SGHVS, CDR2 FNYEAQ. Here the CDR3 DNA reads TGTGCCAGCAGGAAAGGGGTCGGGCAGATGAACACTGAAGCTTTCTTT. Its translation: CASRKGVGQMNTEAFF.

This clonotype was counted a few times. This chain joins TRBV12-5 and TRBJ2-5, with D perhaps matching TRBD2 (5 bases). V was shortened by 6 bases and J by 1 base, with 12 bases between the two germline ends. Germline V gene data show CDR1 as LGHNT and CDR2 as FRNRAP. This CDR3 contains 14 residues. The CDR3 region is CASGWGAGQETQYF. CDR3 nucleotide sequence: TGTGCTAGTGGCTGGGGAGCAGGCCAAGAGACCCAGTACTTC.

This clonotype was counted many times. This chain uses TRBV12-3 or TRBV12-4 with TRBJ1-1, with a weak D call TRBD1 (6 bases). The CDR3 runs 15 residues. Trimming shortened V by 6 bases and J by 2 bases, and 16 bases separated the two germline ends. This chain's CDR3 is CASSPDTGNNTEAFF. CDR3 nucleotide sequence: TGTGCCAGCAGCCCCGATACAGGGAATAACACTGAAGCTTTCTTT.

This clonotype was counted a few times. The V gene is TRBV5-4, the J gene TRBJ2-3, with TRBD2 matching over 8 bases. This CDR3 spans 13 amino acids. Germline V gene lookup returns CDR1 SGHNT and CDR2 YYREEE (reference sequence). The trim removed 7 bases at V and 4 bases at J, leaving 5 bases unmatched. The CDR3 bases are TGTGCCAGCGGGCGGGAGGTGGCAGATACGCAGTATTTT. Protein: CASGREVADTQYF.

This clonotype showed up just a few times. V usage is TRBV19 and J usage is TRBJ2-6; D possibly corresponds to TRBD2 (6 bases). Looked up from germline, CDR1 is LNHDA and CDR2 is SQIVND (reference sequence). There are 18 residues in the CDR3. Trimming pared 1 base from V and 0 bases from J, leaving 13 bases between. The CDR3 bases are TGTGCCAGTAGTATAGCCGGGACTGGTATCTCTGGGGCCAACGTCCTGACTTTC. It codes for CASSIAGTGISGANVLTF.

The sample holds many counts of this clonotype. V is TRBV20-1 and J is TRBJ1-1; D is unclear. This CDR3 spans 12 amino acids. V was pared by 3 bases and J by 5 bases, with 10 bases between. Looked up from germline, CDR1 is DFQATT and CDR2 is SNEGSKA (reference sequence). The CDR3 coding sequence is TGCAGTGCTAGGCGGCTAGCTACTGAAGCTTTCTTT. This codes for CSARRLATEAFF.